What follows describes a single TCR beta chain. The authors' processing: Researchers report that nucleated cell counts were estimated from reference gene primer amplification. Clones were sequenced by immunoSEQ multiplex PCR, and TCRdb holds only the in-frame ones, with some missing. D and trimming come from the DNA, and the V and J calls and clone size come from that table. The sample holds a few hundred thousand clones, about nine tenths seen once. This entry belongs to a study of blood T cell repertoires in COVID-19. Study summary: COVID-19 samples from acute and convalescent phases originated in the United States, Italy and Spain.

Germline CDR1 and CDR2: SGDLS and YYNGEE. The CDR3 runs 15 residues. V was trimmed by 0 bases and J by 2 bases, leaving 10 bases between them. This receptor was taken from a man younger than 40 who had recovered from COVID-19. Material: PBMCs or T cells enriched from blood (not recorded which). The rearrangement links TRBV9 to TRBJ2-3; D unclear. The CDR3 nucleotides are TGTGCCAGCAGCGTAGCAGGCATTTCCACAGATACGCAGTATTTT. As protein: CASSVAGISTDTQYF.